The T cell receptor (beta chain) under discussion was sequenced for a study of graft-versus-host responses after intestinal transplantation. Trimming pared 5 bases from V and 5 bases from J, leaving 9 bases between. Germline CDR1 SGHNT, CDR2 YENEEA. CDR3 length: 13 residues. Notes on this clone: Its matching antigen is unknown.

Method: immunoSEQ multiplex PCR; TCRdb's copy keeps in-frame clones and lacks some. In the table there are fewer than 95,000 clones, about 94% of which are singletons. The TCR was taken from a human donor who was the organ donor for an intestinal transplant. The chain combines TRBV11-3 with TRBJ2-2; TRBD2 might be the D (5 bases). Sequencing was performed on unstimulated CD4+ T cells sorted from spleen or lymph node cells, taken before transplant. The CDR3 sequence: CASSGLQTGELFF. The CDR3 DNA reads TGTGCCAGCAGCGGACTCCAAACCGGGGAGCTGTTTTTT.